The TCR beta chain described here comes from a study of blood T cell repertoires in COVID-19. Study-wide context: Whether acute or convalescent, the COVID-19 samples came from the United States, Italy and Spain. PBMCs, B-cell-depleted T cells, or T cells were the source of the cDNA or gDNA that made up the material.

In the authors' methods: Amplifying reference gene primers gave estimates of nucleated cell counts. Profiled with immunoSEQ multiplex PCR; TCRdb holds only in-frame clones, not every one. The DNA gave D and trimming, while V, J and clone size come from that table. Of about 51,000 clones in the sample, 65% to 90% were seen once. This CDR3 has 13 amino acids. The germline CDR1 and CDR2 sequences are MDHEN and SYDVKM. V was pared by 6 bases and J by 2 bases, with 9 bases between. Material for sequencing was peripheral blood. This chain connects TRBV28 to TRBJ2-3; D ambiguous. This receptor was taken from a man aged 60 to 75 with acute or convalescent COVID-19. CDR3 amino acids: CASRRVSTDTQYF. CDR3 nucleotides: TGTGCCAGCAGACGGGTTTCCACAGATACGCAGTATTTT.